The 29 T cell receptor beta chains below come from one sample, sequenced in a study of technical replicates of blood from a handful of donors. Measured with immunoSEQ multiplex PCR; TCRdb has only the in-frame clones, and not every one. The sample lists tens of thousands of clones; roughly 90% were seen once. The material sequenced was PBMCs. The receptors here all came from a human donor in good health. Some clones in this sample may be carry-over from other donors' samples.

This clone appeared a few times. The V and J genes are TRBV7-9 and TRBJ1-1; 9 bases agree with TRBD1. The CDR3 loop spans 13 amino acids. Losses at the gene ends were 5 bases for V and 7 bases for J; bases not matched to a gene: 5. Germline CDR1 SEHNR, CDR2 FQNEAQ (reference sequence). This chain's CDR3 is CASSQQGAGEAFF. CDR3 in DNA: TGTGCCAGCAGCCAACAGGGGGCGGGTGAAGCTTTCTTT.

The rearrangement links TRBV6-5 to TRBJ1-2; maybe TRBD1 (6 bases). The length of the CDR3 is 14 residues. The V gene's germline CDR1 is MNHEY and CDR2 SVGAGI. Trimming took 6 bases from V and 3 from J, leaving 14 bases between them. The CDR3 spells CASSQNQGYYGYTF. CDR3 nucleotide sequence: TGTGCCAGCAGCCAAAATCAGGGGTACTATGGCTACACCTTC.

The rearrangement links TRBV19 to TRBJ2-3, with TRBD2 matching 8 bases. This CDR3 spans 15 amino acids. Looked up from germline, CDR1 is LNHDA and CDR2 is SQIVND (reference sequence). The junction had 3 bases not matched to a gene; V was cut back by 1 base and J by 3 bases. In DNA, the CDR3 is TGTGCCAGTAGTATAGGCGGGAGGCGGACAGATACGCAGTATTTT. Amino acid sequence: CASSIGGRRTDTQYF.

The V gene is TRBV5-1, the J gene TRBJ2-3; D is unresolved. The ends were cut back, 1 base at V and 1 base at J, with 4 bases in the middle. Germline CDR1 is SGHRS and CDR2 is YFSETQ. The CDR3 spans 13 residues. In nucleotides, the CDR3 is TGCGCCAGCAGCTTGTCAGGCACAGATACGCAGTATTTT. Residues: CASSLSGTDTQYF.

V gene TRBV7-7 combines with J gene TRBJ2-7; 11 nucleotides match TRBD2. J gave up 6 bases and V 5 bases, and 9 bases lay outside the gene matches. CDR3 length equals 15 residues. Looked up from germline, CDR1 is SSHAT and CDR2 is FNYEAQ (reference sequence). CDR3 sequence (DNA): TGTGCCAGCAGCCTCCTAGCGGGGGGCGGGGGCGAGCAGTACTTC. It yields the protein CASSLLAGGGGEQYF.

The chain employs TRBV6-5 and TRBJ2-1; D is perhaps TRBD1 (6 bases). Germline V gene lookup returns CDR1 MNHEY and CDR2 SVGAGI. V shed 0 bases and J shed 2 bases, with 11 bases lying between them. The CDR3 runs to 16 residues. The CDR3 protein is CASSYSRDTTYNEQFF. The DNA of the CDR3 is TGTGCCAGCAGTTACTCCCGGGACACCACCTACAATGAGCAGTTCTTC.

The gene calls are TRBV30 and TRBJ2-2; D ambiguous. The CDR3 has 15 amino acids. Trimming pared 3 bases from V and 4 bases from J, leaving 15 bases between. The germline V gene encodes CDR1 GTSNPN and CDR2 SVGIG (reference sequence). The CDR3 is CAWRGPFHGTGELFF. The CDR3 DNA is TGTGCCTGGAGGGGCCCGTTCCACGGCACCGGGGAGCTGTTTTTT.

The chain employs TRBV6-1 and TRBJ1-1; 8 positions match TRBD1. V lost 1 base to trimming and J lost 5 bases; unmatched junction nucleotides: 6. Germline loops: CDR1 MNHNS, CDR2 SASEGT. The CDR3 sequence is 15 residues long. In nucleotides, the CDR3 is TGTGCCAGCAGTGAAGAGAGACAGGGGAGAACTGAAGCTTTCTTT. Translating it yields CASSEERQGRTEAFF.

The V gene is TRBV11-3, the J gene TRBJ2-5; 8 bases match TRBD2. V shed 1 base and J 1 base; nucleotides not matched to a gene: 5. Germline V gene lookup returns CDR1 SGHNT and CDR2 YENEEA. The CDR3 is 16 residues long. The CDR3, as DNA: TGTGCCAGCAGCTTAGGGCTAGCGGGTTCCCAAGAGACCCAGTACTTC. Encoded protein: CASSLGLAGSQETQYF.

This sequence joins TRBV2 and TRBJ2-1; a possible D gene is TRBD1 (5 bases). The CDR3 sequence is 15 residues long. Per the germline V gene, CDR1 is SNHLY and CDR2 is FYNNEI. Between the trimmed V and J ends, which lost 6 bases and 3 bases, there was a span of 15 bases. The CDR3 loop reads CASRIGPGLYNEQFF. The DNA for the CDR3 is TGTGCCAGCAGAATTGGACCAGGGCTCTACAATGAGCAGTTCTTC. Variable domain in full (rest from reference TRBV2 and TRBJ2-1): EPEVTQTPSHQVTQMGQEVILRCVPISNHLYFYWYRQILGQKVEFLVSFYNNEISEKSEIFDDQFSVERPDGSNFTLKIRSTKLEDSAMYFCASRIGPGLYNEQFFGPGTRLTVL.

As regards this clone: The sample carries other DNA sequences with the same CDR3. CDR3 residues: CASRQTLNTEAFF. For the CDR3, the DNA is TGTGCCAGCAGACAGACACTGAACACTGAAGCTTTCTTT. The rearrangement links TRBV6-5 to TRBJ1-1, with no clear D. The ends were cut back, 6 bases at V and 0 bases at J, with 8 bases in the middle. Per the germline V gene, CDR1 is MNHEY and CDR2 is SVGAGI. This CDR3 has 13 amino acids.

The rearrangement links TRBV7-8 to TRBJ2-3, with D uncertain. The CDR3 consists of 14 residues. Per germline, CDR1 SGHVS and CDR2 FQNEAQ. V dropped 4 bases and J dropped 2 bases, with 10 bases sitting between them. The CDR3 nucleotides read TGTGCCAGCAGCTCCTCAAAGCCCACAGATACGCAGTATTTT. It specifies CASSSSKPTDTQYF. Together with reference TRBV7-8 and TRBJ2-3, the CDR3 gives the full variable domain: GAGVSQSPRYKVAKRGQDVALRCDPISGHVSLFWYQQALGQGPEFLTYFQNEAQLDKSGLPSDRFFAERPEGSVSTLKIQRTQQEDSAVYLCASSSSKPTDTQYFGPGTRLTVL.

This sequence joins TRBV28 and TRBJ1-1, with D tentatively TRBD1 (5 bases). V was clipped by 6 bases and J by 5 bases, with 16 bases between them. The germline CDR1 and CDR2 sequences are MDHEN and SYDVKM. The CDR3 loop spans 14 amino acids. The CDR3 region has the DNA TGTGCCAGCAGCCCGGCAGGGAGGCGGACTGAAGCTTTCTTT. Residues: CASSPAGRRTEAFF.

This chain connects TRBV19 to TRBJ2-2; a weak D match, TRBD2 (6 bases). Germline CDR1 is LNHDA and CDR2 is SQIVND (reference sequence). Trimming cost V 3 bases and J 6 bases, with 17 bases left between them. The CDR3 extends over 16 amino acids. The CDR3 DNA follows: TGTGCCAGTAGTATGGGCGGAGTGACTAGACCCGGGGAGCTGTTTTTT. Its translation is CASSMGGVTRPGELFF.

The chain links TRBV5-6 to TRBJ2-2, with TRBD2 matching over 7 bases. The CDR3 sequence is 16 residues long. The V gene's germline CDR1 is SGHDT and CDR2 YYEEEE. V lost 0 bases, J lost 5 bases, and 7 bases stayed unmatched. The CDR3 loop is CASSLGLAFGTGELFF. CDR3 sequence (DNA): TGTGCCAGCAGCTTGGGACTAGCCTTCGGGACCGGGGAGCTGTTTTTT.

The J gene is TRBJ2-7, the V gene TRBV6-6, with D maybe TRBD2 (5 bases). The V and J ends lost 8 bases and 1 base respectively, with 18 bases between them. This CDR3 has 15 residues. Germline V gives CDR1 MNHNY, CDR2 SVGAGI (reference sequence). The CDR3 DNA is TGTGCCAGCCTCCGGGGTCGGACGGAATCCTACGAGCAGTACTTC. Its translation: CASLRGRTESYEQYF.

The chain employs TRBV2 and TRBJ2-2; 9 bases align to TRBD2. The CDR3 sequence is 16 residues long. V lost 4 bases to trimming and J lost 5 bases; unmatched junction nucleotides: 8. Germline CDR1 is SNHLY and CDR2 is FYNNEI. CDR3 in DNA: TGTGCCAGCAGTGTGGGTAGCGGGGGCATTACCGGGGAGCTGTTTTTT. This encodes CASSVGSGGITGELFF.

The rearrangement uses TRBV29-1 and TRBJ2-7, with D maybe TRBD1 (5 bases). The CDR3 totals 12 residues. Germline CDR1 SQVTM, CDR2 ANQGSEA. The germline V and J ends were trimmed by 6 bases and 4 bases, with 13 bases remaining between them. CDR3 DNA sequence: TGCAGCGTCCAAGGAGCAGGGTACGAGCAGTACTTC. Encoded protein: CSVQGAGYEQYF.

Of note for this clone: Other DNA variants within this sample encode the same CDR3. The CDR3 here is CASSQDPGETQYF. In nucleotides, the CDR3 is TGCGCCAGCAGCCAAGATCCGGGAGAGACCCAGTACTTC. This sequence joins TRBV4-3 and TRBJ2-5; the D is unclear. The CDR3 extends over 13 amino acids. CDR1 is LGHNA and CDR2 is YSLEER in the germline V gene. Trimming left V 0 bases short and J 4 bases short, with 6 bases between.

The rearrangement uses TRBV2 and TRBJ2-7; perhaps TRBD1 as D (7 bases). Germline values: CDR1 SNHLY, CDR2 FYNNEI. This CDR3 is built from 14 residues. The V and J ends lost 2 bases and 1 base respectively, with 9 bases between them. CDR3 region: CASSESGGSYEQYF. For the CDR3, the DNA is TGTGCCAGCAGTGAATCAGGGGGGTCCTACGAGCAGTACTTC. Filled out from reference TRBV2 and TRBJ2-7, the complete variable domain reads EPEVTQTPSHQVTQMGQEVILRCVPISNHLYFYWYRQILGQKVEFLVSFYNNEISEKSEIFDDQFSVERPDGSNFTLKIRSTKLEDSAMYFCASSESGGSYEQYFGPGTRLTVT.

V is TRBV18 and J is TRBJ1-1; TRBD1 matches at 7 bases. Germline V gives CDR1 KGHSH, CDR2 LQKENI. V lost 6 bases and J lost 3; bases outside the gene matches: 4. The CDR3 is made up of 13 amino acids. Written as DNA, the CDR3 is TGTGCCAGCTCTCTTGACAGGGACACTGAAGCTTTCTTT. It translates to CASSLDRDTEAFF.

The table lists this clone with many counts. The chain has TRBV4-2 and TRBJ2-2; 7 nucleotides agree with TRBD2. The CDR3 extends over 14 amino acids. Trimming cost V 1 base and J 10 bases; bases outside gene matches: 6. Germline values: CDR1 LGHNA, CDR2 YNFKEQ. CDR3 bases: TGTGCCAGCAGCCAAGGGCTAGCGGCAGTGGAGCTGTTTTTT. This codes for CASSQGLAAVELFF.

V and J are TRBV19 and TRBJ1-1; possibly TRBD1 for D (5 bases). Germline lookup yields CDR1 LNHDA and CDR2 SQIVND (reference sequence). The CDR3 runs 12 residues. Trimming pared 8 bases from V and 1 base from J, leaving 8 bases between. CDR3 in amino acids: CASLTGNTEAFF. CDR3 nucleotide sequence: TGTGCCAGTCTAACAGGGAACACTGAAGCTTTCTTT.

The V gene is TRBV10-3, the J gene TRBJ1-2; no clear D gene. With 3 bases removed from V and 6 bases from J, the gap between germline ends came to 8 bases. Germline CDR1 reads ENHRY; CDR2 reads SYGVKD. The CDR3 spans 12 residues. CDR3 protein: CAISDSDDGYTF. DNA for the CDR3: TGTGCCATCAGTGACAGTGATGATGGCTACACCTTC.

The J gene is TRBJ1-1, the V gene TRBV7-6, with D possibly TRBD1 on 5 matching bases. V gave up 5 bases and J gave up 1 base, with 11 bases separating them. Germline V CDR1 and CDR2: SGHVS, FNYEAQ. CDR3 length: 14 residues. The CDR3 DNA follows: TGTGCCAGCAGCCGGGGACTTCCGAACACTGAAGCTTTCTTT. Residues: CASSRGLPNTEAFF.

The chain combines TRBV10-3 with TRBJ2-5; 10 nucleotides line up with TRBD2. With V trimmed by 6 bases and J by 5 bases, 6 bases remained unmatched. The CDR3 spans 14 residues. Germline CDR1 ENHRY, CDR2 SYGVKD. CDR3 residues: CAIRAAGGLETQYF. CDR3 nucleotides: TGTGCCATCAGGGCAGCGGGGGGGTTGGAGACCCAGTACTTC.

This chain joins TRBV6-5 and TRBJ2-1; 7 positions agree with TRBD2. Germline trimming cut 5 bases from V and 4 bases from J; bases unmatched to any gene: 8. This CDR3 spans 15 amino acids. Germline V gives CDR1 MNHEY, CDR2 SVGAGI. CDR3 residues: CASSLTSVTYNEQFF. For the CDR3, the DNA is TGTGCCAGCAGTCTAACTAGCGTCACTTACAATGAGCAGTTCTTC.

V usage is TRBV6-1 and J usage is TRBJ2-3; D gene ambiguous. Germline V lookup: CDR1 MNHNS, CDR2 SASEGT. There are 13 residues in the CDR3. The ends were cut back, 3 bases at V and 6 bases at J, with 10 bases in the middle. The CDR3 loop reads CASSDRVADTQYF. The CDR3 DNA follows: TGTGCCAGCAGTGATCGGGTGGCGGATACGCAGTATTTT.

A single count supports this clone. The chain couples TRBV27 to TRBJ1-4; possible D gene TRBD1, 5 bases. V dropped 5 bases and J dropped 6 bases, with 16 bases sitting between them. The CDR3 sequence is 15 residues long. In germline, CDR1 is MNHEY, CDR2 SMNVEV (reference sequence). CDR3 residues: CASSPRGGVDEKLFF. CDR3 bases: TGTGCCAGCAGTCCCCGCGGGGGGGTCGATGAAAAACTGTTTTTT.